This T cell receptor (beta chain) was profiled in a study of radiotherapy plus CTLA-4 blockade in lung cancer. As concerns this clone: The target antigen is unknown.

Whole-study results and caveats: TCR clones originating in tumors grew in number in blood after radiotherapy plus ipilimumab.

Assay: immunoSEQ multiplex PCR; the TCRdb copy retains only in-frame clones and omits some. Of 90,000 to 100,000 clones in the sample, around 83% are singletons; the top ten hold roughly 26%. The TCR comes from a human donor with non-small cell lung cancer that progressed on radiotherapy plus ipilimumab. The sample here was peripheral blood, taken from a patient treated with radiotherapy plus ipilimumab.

The CDR3, as DNA: TGTGCCAGCAGCCAATACGGGGCCCCAGGAGATGGCTACACCTTC. Protein product: CASSQYGAPGDGYTF. The V and J genes are TRBV16 and TRBJ1-2, with D tentatively TRBD1 (5 bases). V was shortened by 1 base and J by 6 bases, with 15 bases between the two germline ends. The CDR3 runs to 15 residues. Germline V gene sequence: CDR1 KGHSY, CDR2 FQNENV.